The entry that follows covers one TCR beta chain sequence. What it binds is unknown. CDR1 is LNHDA and CDR2 is SQIVND in the germline V gene (reference sequence). The V and J ends lost 3 bases and 0 bases respectively, with 15 bases between them. The CDR3 spans 16 residues. The data were obtained in a study of shared clonotypes between healthy human individuals. Overall study findings and caveats: Only blood was sampled; tissue repertoires likely differ.

Sorted-subset replicate PCR reactions contained approximately 190 ng DNA, corresponding to some 29,000 T cell genomes. TCRdb keeps only in-frame clones here, not all; method: immunoSEQ multiplex PCR. The data contain about 2.3 million clones, more than 85% of them singletons. Material for sequencing was naive CD4+ T cells from PBMCs. The sample's subset: CD45RA+ positively selected. The V call is TRBV19, the J call TRBJ2-7; perhaps TRBD2 as D (6 bases). The TCR sequence derives from a man in his late teens or twenties in good health. Some clones in this sample may be carry-over from other donors' samples. CDR3 amino acids: CASSMGGRTSSYEQYF. In DNA form, the CDR3 reads TGTGCCAGTAGTATGGGGGGACGGACGAGCTCCTACGAGCAGTACTTC.